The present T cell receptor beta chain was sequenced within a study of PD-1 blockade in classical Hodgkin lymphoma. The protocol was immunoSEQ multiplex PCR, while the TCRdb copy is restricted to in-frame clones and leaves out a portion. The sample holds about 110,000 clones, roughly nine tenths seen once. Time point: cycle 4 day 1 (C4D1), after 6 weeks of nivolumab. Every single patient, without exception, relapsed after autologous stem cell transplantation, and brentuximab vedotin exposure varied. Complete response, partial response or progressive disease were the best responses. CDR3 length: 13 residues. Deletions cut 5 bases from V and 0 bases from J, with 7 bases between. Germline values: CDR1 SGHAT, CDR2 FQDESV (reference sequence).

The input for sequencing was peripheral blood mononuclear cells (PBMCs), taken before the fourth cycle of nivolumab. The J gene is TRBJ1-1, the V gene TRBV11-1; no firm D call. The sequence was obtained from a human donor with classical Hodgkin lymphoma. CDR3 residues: CASSLEMNTEAFF. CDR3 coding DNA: TGTGCCAGCAGCCTCGAAATGAACACTGAAGCTTTCTTT.